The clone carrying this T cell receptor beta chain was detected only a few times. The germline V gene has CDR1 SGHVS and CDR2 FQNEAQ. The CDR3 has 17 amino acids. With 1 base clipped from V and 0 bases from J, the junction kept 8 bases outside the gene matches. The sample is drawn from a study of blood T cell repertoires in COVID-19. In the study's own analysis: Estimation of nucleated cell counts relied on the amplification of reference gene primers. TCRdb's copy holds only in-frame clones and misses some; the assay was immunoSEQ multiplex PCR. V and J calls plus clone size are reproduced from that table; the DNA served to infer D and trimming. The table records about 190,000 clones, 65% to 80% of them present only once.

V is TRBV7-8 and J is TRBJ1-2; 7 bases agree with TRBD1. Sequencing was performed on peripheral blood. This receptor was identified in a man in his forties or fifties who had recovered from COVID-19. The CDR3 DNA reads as TGTGCCAGCAGCTTAGTCACAGGGGTCCTAGCTAACTATGGCTACACCTTC. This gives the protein CASSLVTGVLANYGYTF. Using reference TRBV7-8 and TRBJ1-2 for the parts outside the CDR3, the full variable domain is GAGVSQSPRYKVAKRGQDVALRCDPISGHVSLFWYQQALGQGPEFLTYFQNEAQLDKSGLPSDRFFAERPEGSVSTLKIQRTQQEDSAVYLCASSLVTGVLANYGYTFGSGTRLTVV.